Presented here are 30 T cell receptor beta chains from one specimen sequenced in a study of T cell clonality in common variable immunodeficiency. The assay was immunoSEQ multiplex PCR, and TCRdb's table has in-frame clones only and misses some. This sample has approximately 46,000 clones and no singletons, with about 5.9% in the ten largest. Input material: peripheral blood mononuclear cells. These receptors were collected from a person aged 18-70 years in good health.

This clone was recorded at least ten times. The read is 3 residues too short to cover the CDR3 end, so that end is filled in from the germline J gene. The chain employs TRBV7-2 and TRBJ2-5; a possible D gene is TRBD2 (5 bases). The germline V and J ends were trimmed by 1 base and 5 bases, with 14 bases remaining between them. CDR1 is SGHTA and CDR2 is FQGNSA in the germline V gene. This CDR3 is built from 15 residues. The CDR3 sequence: CASSLVSASMETQYF. The CDR3 bases that were read are TGTGCCAGCAGCTTAGTAAGCGCTAGCATGGAGACC.

Worth noting for this clone: A far larger clone is just one base off, so this is likely a read error. The read halts 3 residues ahead of the CDR3 end, with the missing end drawn from the germline J gene. The rearrangement links TRBV30 to TRBJ1-1, with D unclear. Germline lookup yields CDR1 GTSNPN and CDR2 SVGIG (reference sequence). The CDR3 sequence is 14 residues long. Incomplete CDR3 DNA: TGTGCCCGGAGTGGAACGGGGTACGGCACTGAA. Amino acid sequence: CARSGTGYGTE. The entire CDR3 is CARSGTGYGTEAFF.

The table lists this clone with a few counts. The observed sequence ends 3 residues before the CDR3 terminus, with the missing tail filled in from the germline J gene. The rearrangement joins TRBV7-8 to TRBJ2-5; 8 positions match TRBD1. The V gene end was trimmed by 0 bases and the J gene end by 1 base; junction bases not matched to a gene: 10. Looked up from germline, CDR1 is SGHVS and CDR2 is FQNEAQ. This CDR3 contains 18 residues. Here the CDR3 reads CASSLAGTGSGGQETQYF. Incomplete CDR3 DNA: TGTGCCAGCAGCTTAGCCGGGACAGGTAGTGGCGGCCAAGAGACC.

This clone has a count of ten or more. Coverage ceases 3 residues before the CDR3 finishes, and the germline J gene fills in the end. This rearrangement joins TRBV11-2 to TRBJ1-2; TRBD1 might be the D (5 bases). The V gene's germline CDR1 is SGHAT and CDR2 FQNNGV. V lost 1 base, J lost 4 bases, and 13 bases lay in between. This CDR3 has 15 amino acids. CDR3 amino acids: CASSLVGQGPYGYTF. The part of the CDR3 DNA that was read is TGTGCCAGCAGCTTAGTTGGGCAGGGCCCCTATGGC.

This clone was observed many times. Read data end 3 residues before the CDR3 end; the end is taken from the germline J gene. V usage is TRBV18 and J usage is TRBJ2-5; D may be TRBD1 (5 bases). Trimming removed 3 bases at V and 4 bases at J, with 15 bases between. The CDR3 runs to 15 residues. Germline loops: CDR1 KGHSH, CDR2 LQKENI. The CDR3 here is CASSPGPNGVETQYF. CDR3 DNA (partial): TGTGCCAGCTCACCGGGGCCCAACGGCGTAGAGACC.

This clone occurred many times. Coverage ceases 3 residues before the CDR3 finishes, and the germline J gene fills in the end. The chain couples TRBV20-1 to TRBJ2-7; 7 bases map to TRBD1. The CDR3 sequence is 12 residues long. Germline V gives CDR1 DFQATT, CDR2 SNEGSKA (reference sequence). After removal of 3 bases from V and 2 bases from J, the junction contained 1 base not matched to a gene. CDR3 amino acids: CSARQGAYEQYF. CDR3 bases read: TGCAGTGCTAGGCAGGGGGCCTACGAG.

This clone was counted at least ten times. The CDR3 goes on 3 residues after the read ends, and that part is filled in from the germline J gene. V gene TRBV23-1 combines with J gene TRBJ1-2; a weak D match, TRBD1 (6 bases). TRBV23-1 falls under the ORF class, with uncertain function. This CDR3 spans 15 amino acids. Deletions cut 0 bases from V and 6 bases from J, with 14 bases between. CDR3 DNA (partial): TGCGCCAGCAGTCAATCGATCCAGGGGAGGGATGGC. It is translated as CASSQSIQGRDG. The complete CDR3 sequence is CASSQSIQGRDGYTF.

This clone occurred many times. Read data end 3 residues before the CDR3 end; the end is taken from the germline J gene. The rearrangement uses TRBV30 and TRBJ2-2, with D tentatively TRBD2 (7 bases). Per germline, CDR1 GTSNPN and CDR2 SVGIG (reference sequence). This CDR3 contains 13 residues. Trimming took off 2 bases at V and 7 bases at J, with 11 bases between the two ends. CDR3 DNA (partial): TGTGCCTGGAGTAGGGGGGGAGGCGGGGAG. Translated, it gives CAWSRGGGGE. The entire CDR3 reads CAWSRGGGGELFF. Full variable domain (rest looked up from reference TRBV30 and TRBJ2-2): SQTIHQWPATLVQPVGSPLSLECTVEGTSNPNLYWYRQAAGRGLQLLFYSVGIGQISSEVPQNLSASRPQDRQFILSSKKLLLSDSGFYLCAWSRGGGGELFFGEGSRLTVL.

In this sample, this clone turned up many times. The observed sequence ends 3 residues before the CDR3 terminus, with the missing tail filled in from the germline J gene. The gene calls are TRBV5-1 and TRBJ2-1; D is perhaps TRBD2 (5 bases). The ends were cut back, 4 bases at V and 3 bases at J, with 8 bases in the middle. From germline, CDR1 is SGHRS and CDR2 YFSETQ. The CDR3 has 13 residues. The CDR3 DNA, read in part, is TGCGCCAGCAGCGACACTAGCTACAATGAG. Protein: CASSDTSYNE. The entire CDR3 is CASSDTSYNEQFF.

This clone was seen at least ten times. Read data end 3 residues before the CDR3 end; the end is taken from the germline J gene. This chain uses TRBV18 with TRBJ1-5, with 7 positions matching TRBD1. The CDR3 contains 19 residues. The germline gives CDR1 KGHSH, CDR2 LQKENI. The V segment lost 1 base and the J segment 1 base; nucleotides outside the gene matches: 13. The CDR3 sequence: CASSPRMLGGAGSNQPQHF. The CDR3 bases that were read are TGTGCCAGCTCACCACGCATGCTAGGGGGCGCGGGGAGCAATCAGCCC.

Ten or more counts support this clone. The CDR3 goes on 3 residues after the read ends, and that part is filled in from the germline J gene. The chain combines TRBV4-1 with TRBJ2-2; 9 nucleotides agree with TRBD2. CDR3 size: 15 residues. Germline V gene sequence: CDR1 MGHRA, CDR2 YSYEKL. Germline trimming cut 1 base from V and 5 bases from J; bases unmatched to any gene: 2. The sequenced CDR3 bases are TGCGCCAGCAGCCAAGGGCTAGCGGGGACCGGGGAG. It translates to CASSQGLAGTGE. The entire CDR3 is CASSQGLAGTGELFF.

Many counts were recorded for this clone. The read stops 3 residues short of the end of the CDR3; the missing end is completed from the germline J gene. The chain recombines TRBV7-6 with TRBJ2-7; TRBD2 aligns across 9 bases. J was trimmed by 4 bases and V by 5 bases; bases with no gene match: 6. The CDR3 sequence is 14 residues long. Germline CDR1 reads SGHVS; CDR2 reads FNYEAQ. Incomplete CDR3 DNA: TGTGCCAGCAGCGGGACTAGCAGTGGGTACGAG. This translates into CASSGTSSGYE. The entire CDR3 protein reads CASSGTSSGYEQYF.

This clone was seen ten or more times. CDR3 loop: CASSKTGQETQYF. The sequenced part of the CDR3 DNA is TGTGCCAGCAGCAAGACAGGGCAAGAGACC. The genes are TRBV5-4 and TRBJ2-5, with 7 bases matching TRBD1. The CDR3 is cut off 3 residues early in the read; its end comes from the germline J gene. V was clipped by 4 bases and J by 2 bases; unmatched bases: 2. Germline assignment: CDR1 SGHNT and CDR2 YYREEE (reference sequence). This CDR3 is 13 amino acids long.

This clone was seen repeatedly, ten times or more. The read terminates 3 residues before the CDR3 end, so the remaining end is supplied by the germline J gene. The genes are TRBV5-1 and TRBJ1-1; TRBD1 is a possible D gene (5 bases). The CDR3 is 17 amino acids. Germline CDR1 and CDR2: SGHRS and YFSETQ. Trimming cost V 1 base and J 1 base, with 17 bases left between them. The DNA read from the CDR3 is TGCGCCAGCAGCTTGAACTTCAGGTCCGGGGGGAACACTGAA. Residues: CASSLNFRSGGNTE. From start to end, the CDR3 is CASSLNFRSGGNTEAFF. Supplemented by reference TRBV5-1 and TRBJ1-1, the full variable domain reads KAGVTQTPRYLIKTRGQQVTLSCSPISGHRSVSWYQQTPGQGLQFLFEYFSETQRNKGNFPGRFSGRQFSNSRSEMNVSTLELGDSALYLCASSLNFRSGGNTEAFFGQGTRLTVV.

This clone was observed many times. The read terminates 3 residues before the CDR3 end, so the remaining end is supplied by the germline J gene. The V gene is TRBV19, the J gene TRBJ1-1, with 8 bases matching TRBD1. The V segment lost 4 bases and the J segment 1 base; nucleotides outside the gene matches: 8. The V gene's germline CDR1 is LNHDA and CDR2 SQIVND (reference sequence). This CDR3 comprises 16 residues. CDR3 bases read: TGTGCCAGTAGTAGGGACAGGCCATTGACGAACACTGAA. Encoded protein: CASSRDRPLTNTE. The complete CDR3 reads CASSRDRPLTNTEAFF.

This clone was picked up many times. The CDR3 goes on 3 residues after the read ends, and that part is filled in from the germline J gene. This rearrangement joins TRBV19 to TRBJ2-5; D gene uncertain. The CDR3 length is 16 residues. Germline V CDR1 and CDR2: LNHDA, SQIVND (reference sequence). V was cut by 3 bases and J by 5 bases, with 19 bases left in between. The sequenced part of the CDR3 DNA is TGTGCCAGTAGTATTGAGTTTGCTGGAATAGGGGAGACC. Translated: CASSIEFAGIGET. The full CDR3 protein is CASSIEFAGIGETQYF.

This clone was found many times. Read data end 3 residues before the CDR3 end; the end is taken from the germline J gene. J is TRBJ1-2 and V is TRBV7-2; no reliable D call. V shed 7 bases and J shed 6 bases, with 18 bases lying between them. The CDR3 covers 14 residues. CDR1 is SGHTA, CDR2 FQGNSA, per germline. The DNA read from the CDR3 is TGTGCCAGCAACCCCCATGCAGCGGCTAATGGC. Its protein is CASNPHAAANG. The CDR3 as a whole reads CASNPHAAANGYTF. The full variable domain, its missing parts supplied by reference TRBV7-2 and TRBJ1-2, is GAGVSQSPSNKVTEKGKDVELRCDPISGHTALYWYRQSLGQGLEFLIYFQGNSAPDKSGLPSDRFSAERTGGSVSTLTIQRTQQEDSAVYLCASNPHAAANGYTFGSGTRLTVV.

This clone has at least ten counts. From the germline J gene comes the end of the CDR3, since the read stops 3 residues before it. This chain connects TRBV6-2 or TRBV6-3 to TRBJ1-2; 7 bases align to TRBD1. Looked up from germline, CDR1 is MNHEY and CDR2 is SVGEGT. The CDR3 totals 14 residues. J gave up 7 bases and V 5 bases, and 10 bases lay outside the gene matches. Partial CDR3 DNA: TGTGCCAGCAGTCACAACAGGGGAGGTGGTGGC. This translates into CASSHNRGGGG. From start to end, the CDR3 is CASSHNRGGGGYTF.

This clone came up many times. The sequenced part of the CDR3 DNA is TGTGCCAGCTCCTTTGGTAGCGGGGTCTCCTACAATGAG. Its translation is CASSFGSGVSYNE. The CDR3 reads in full as CASSFGSGVSYNEQFF. This chain joins TRBV5-4 and TRBJ2-1; 8 bases fit TRBD2. The read terminates 3 residues before the CDR3 end, so the remaining end is supplied by the germline J gene. The V gene's germline CDR1 is SGHNT and CDR2 YYREEE (reference sequence). V lost 7 bases to trimming and J lost 0 bases; unmatched junction nucleotides: 9. This CDR3 contains 16 residues.

This clone was seen a few times. The read ends 3 residues early relative to the CDR3; the germline J gene fills the gap. This rearrangement joins TRBV5-1 to TRBJ1-5, with TRBD1 identical over 8 bases. The CDR3 is 15 residues long. After removal of 4 bases from V and 7 bases from J, the junction contained 10 bases not matched to a gene. CDR1 is SGHRS, CDR2 YFSETQ, per germline. The part of the CDR3 DNA that was read is TGCGCCAGCAGCCCGGGGGGACAGGCGCGACAGCCC. It yields the protein CASSPGGQARQP. The full CDR3 is CASSPGGQARQPQHF.

The sample holds many counts of this clone. The CDR3 loop reads CASSSGLSGTEAFF. The CDR3 bases that were read are TGTGCCAGCAGCTCTGGATTAAGCGGGACTGAA. The chain uses TRBV7-2 and TRBJ1-1; D is undetermined. The read falls 3 residues short of the CDR3 end, and the missing part is taken from the germline J gene. Germline V gene lookup returns CDR1 SGHTA and CDR2 FQGNSA. V was cut by 4 bases and J by 5 bases, with 14 bases left in between. There are 14 residues in the CDR3.

This clone showed up many times. The CDR3 end is not reached by the read, which stops 3 residues before it; the germline J gene fills it in. The chain joins TRBV2 to TRBJ1-6; D unresolved. V lost 1 base and J lost 7, with 5 bases in between. The germline CDR1 and CDR2 sequences are SNHLY and FYNNEI. This CDR3 contains 13 residues. The CDR3 reads CASSEGENSPLHF. The sequenced CDR3 bases are TGTGCCAGCAGTGAAGGCGAGAATTCACCC.

This clone was found many times. The read ends 3 residues early relative to the CDR3; the germline J gene fills the gap. This chain uses TRBV29-1 with TRBJ1-2; D remains ambiguous. CDR1 is SQVTM and CDR2 is ANQGSEA in the germline V gene. The CDR3 extends over 11 amino acids. V lost 4 bases and J 6 bases, leaving 9 bases between the germline ends. CDR3 bases read: TGCAGCGTTGCTGCGTCCGATGGC. Residues: CSVAASDG. The whole CDR3 region reads CSVAASDGYTF. Combining the CDR3 with reference TRBV29-1 and TRBJ1-2 gives the whole variable domain SAVISQKPSRDICQRGTSLTIQCQVDSQVTMMFWYRQQPGQSLTLIATANQGSEATYESGFVIDKFPISRPNLTFSTLTVSNMSPEDSSIYLCSVAASDGYTFGSGTRLTVV.

This clone is medium-sized in the sample. The observed sequence ends 3 residues before the CDR3 terminus, with the missing tail filled in from the germline J gene. This chain links TRBV7-2 with TRBJ2-3; TRBD2 agrees at 7 bases. The CDR3 totals 14 residues. V lost 5 bases, J lost 1 base, and 3 bases stayed unmatched. Germline CDR1 and CDR2: SGHTA and FQGNSA. The DNA read from the CDR3 is TGTGCCAGCAGCGCGCTAGCGGGCACAGATACG. This encodes CASSALAGTDT. The whole CDR3 region reads CASSALAGTDTQYF. Based on the CDR3 plus reference TRBV7-2 and TRBJ2-3, the full variable domain is GAGVSQSPSNKVTEKGKDVELRCDPISGHTALYWYRQSLGQGLEFLIYFQGNSAPDKSGLPSDRFSAERTGGSVSTLTIQRTQQEDSAVYLCASSALAGTDTQYFGPGTRLTVL.

At least ten counts were recorded for this clone. The sequenced fragment ends 3 residues before the CDR3 boundary, so the rest is inferred from the germline J gene. V and J are TRBV28 and TRBJ2-1; D ambiguous. The germline V gene encodes CDR1 MDHEN and CDR2 SYDVKM. V lost 5 bases, J lost 7 bases, and 3 bases lay in between. This CDR3 comprises 10 residues. CDR3 DNA (partial): TGTGCCAGCAGTCGGAATGAG. It is translated as CASSRNE. The CDR3 as a whole reads CASSRNEQFF.

This clone has a count of ten or more. The read comes to an end 3 residues before the CDR3 does, leaving the germline J gene to fill in the end. The chain recombines TRBV7-2 with TRBJ2-3, with TRBD2 matching over 10 bases. The CDR3 is made up of 16 amino acids. Germline V CDR1 and CDR2: SGHTA, FQGNSA. J gave up 2 bases and V 0 bases, and 2 bases lay outside the gene matches. The DNA read from the CDR3 is TGTGCCAGCAGCTTAGCACTAGCGGGGAACACAGATACG. Its protein is CASSLALAGNTDT. The CDR3 in its entirety is CASSLALAGNTDTQYF.

This clone occurred many times. The CDR3 end is not reached by the read, which stops 3 residues before it; the germline J gene fills it in. The chain has TRBV5-1 and TRBJ2-1; 8 bases map to TRBD1. Germline CDR1 SGHRS, CDR2 YFSETQ. Germline trimming cut 4 bases from V and 2 bases from J; bases unmatched to any gene: 5. The CDR3 runs to 15 residues. CDR3 DNA, as far as it was read: TGCGCCAGCAGCCCGACAGGGGAGGCCTACAATGAG. It translates to CASSPTGEAYNE. The complete CDR3 reads CASSPTGEAYNEQFF. Filled out from reference TRBV5-1 and TRBJ2-1, the complete variable domain reads KAGVTQTPRYLIKTRGQQVTLSCSPISGHRSVSWYQQTPGQGLQFLFEYFSETQRNKGNFPGRFSGRQFSNSRSEMNVSTLELGDSALYLCASSPTGEAYNEQFFGPGTRLTVL.

This clone was seen ten or more times. The CDR3 DNA, read in part, is TGTGCCAGCAGTGGAGAGGTCTTCATAGCCAAAAACATT. This encodes CASSGEVFIAKNI. The full CDR3 protein reads CASSGEVFIAKNIQYF. The chain joins TRBV2 to TRBJ2-4; D not certain. The CDR3 is cut off 3 residues early in the read; its end comes from the germline J gene. V dropped 4 bases and J dropped 0 bases, with 13 bases sitting between them. Germline values: CDR1 SNHLY, CDR2 FYNNEI. This CDR3 contains 16 residues.

Concerning this clone: The read halts 3 residues ahead of the CDR3 end, with the missing end drawn from the germline J gene. The chain uses TRBV2 and TRBJ1-6; D ambiguous. This CDR3 contains 15 residues. V was shortened by 7 bases and J by 9 bases, with 19 bases between the two germline ends. CDR1 and CDR2 (germline): SNHLY, FYNNEI. The chain's CDR3 is CASISVSRNFSPLHF. The sequenced CDR3 bases are TGTGCCAGCATCTCGGTCTCGCGGAATTTTTCACCC.

This clone was detected many times. The CDR3: CASSPFAGGGSTDTQYF. The sequenced CDR3 bases are TGTGCCAGCAGCCCCTTCGCGGGAGGGGGCAGCACAGATACG. The chain is built from TRBV14 and TRBJ2-3, with 9 bases that match TRBD2. From the germline J gene comes the end of the CDR3, since the read stops 3 residues before it. The CDR3 extends over 17 amino acids. The trim removed 4 bases at V and 0 bases at J, leaving 8 bases unmatched. Germline V gene lookup returns CDR1 SGHDN and CDR2 FVKESK.